Listed here is a single T cell receptor beta chain. The target antigen is unknown. V was clipped by 1 base and J by 2 bases, with 10 bases between them. From germline, CDR1 is SGHNT and CDR2 YYREEE (reference sequence). The CDR3 extends over 14 amino acids. This record belongs to a study of T cells in localized non-small cell lung cancer. Broader study findings: Measurement of T cell clonality placed uninvolved adjacent lung highest, above the level in tumor. Sequence data derive from only one tumor region, so heterogeneity remains possible.

TCRdb keeps only in-frame clones here, not all; method: immunoSEQ multiplex PCR. The sample consists of about 33,000 clones, just over 85% of them appearing once. V usage is TRBV5-4 and J usage is TRBJ2-7; possible D gene TRBD2, 6 bases. The receptor comes from a male donor aged 60 or older with stage III lung adenocarcinoma. Sample: peripheral blood, taken before any cancer treatment. CDR3 protein: CASSLRGLTYEQYF. CDR3 DNA: TGTGCCAGCAGCTTGCGGGGACTGACCTACGAGCAGTACTTC.